This T cell receptor beta chain stems from a study of T cell responses to AZD1222 COVID-19 vaccine. Study information: Samples with a second dose at about 4 or about 12 weeks were pooled together.

This clone was seen a few times. Antigen specificity is unknown. Libraries were prepared by immunoSEQ multiplex PCR; TCRdb keeps only in-frame clonotypes and omits some of them. The table shows 84,000 or so clones, with roughly 85% occurring only once. The V gene's germline CDR1 is LNHDA and CDR2 SQIVND (reference sequence). V lost 5 bases and J lost 4; bases outside the gene matches: 7. CDR3 size: 15 residues. Study outcomes and limitations: Dominant at 160-218 and 743-854, vaccine-associated CD4 TCRs also spanned spike. Unmutated variant regions reportedly attract nearly half of all spike-specific TCRs.

The chain recombines TRBV19 with TRBJ1-1; 10 nucleotides line up with TRBD1. This TCR came from an adult in good health. The starting material was peripheral blood, obtained on day 0 of AZD1222 vaccination. CDR3 protein: CASSPSTGGLTEAFF. The CDR3 DNA reads as TGTGCCAGTAGTCCTTCGACAGGGGGCCTCACTGAAGCTTTCTTT. Full variable domain (missing parts from reference TRBV19 and TRBJ1-1): DGGITQSPKYLFRKEGQNVTLSCEQNLNHDAMYWYRQDPGQGLRLIYYSQIVNDFQKGDIAEGYSVSREKKESFPLTVTSAQKNPTAFYLCASSPSTGGLTEAFFGQGTRLTVV.